This is a list of T cell receptor beta chains from one sample in a study of CD8 T cells in Susac syndrome. TCRdb redid the calling of the immunoSEQ multiplex PCR reads with MiXCR, one entry per CDR3 protein. This sample has 100,000 to 150,000 distinct CDR3 sequences; around 94% occur once, and the top ten carry 0.085% to 0.095%. Sequenced input: CD4+ T cells from PBMCs. The source is a human donor with multiple sclerosis. Both conserved end residues are part of each CDR3. Fields, in order: clone size, J gene, V gene, D gene, CDR3 protein, CDR3 DNA. A D gene is named only where the DNA matches it firmly. The size of a clone is reported for some rows only, either as once, few or many, or as a class for expanded clones.

.	TRBJ2-2	TRBV7-2	TRBD2	CASSQRGGSNTGELFF	TGTGCCAGCAGCCAACGGGGGGGCTCGAACACCGGGGAGCTGTTTTTT
.	TRBJ1-6	TRBV5-6	TRBD1	CASRRGQGGPPLHF	TGTGCCAGCAGACGAGGACAGGGAGGTCCCCCCCTCCACTTT
once	TRBJ1-5	TRBV6-6	.	CASSSRVANSNQPQHF	TGTGCCAGCAGCTCTAGGGTTGCGAATAGCAATCAGCCCCAGCATTTT
.	TRBJ1-5	TRBV12-3/TRBV12-4	.	CASSLRGGPLPQHF	TGTGCCAGCAGTTTGAGGGGGGGTCCTCTGCCCCAGCATTTT
.	TRBJ2-5	TRBV19	.	CASSMSQETQYF	TGTGCCAGTAGTATGTCCCAAGAGACCCAGTACTTC
.	TRBJ1-2	TRBV7-2	.	CASSLTREGGRDGYTF	TGTGCCAGCAGCTTAACCCGTGAGGGCGGCAGGGATGGCTACACCTTC
.	TRBJ2-2	TRBV5-1	TRBD1	CASSLGQAYTGELFF	TGCGCCAGCAGCCTGGGACAGGCGTACACCGGGGAGCTGTTTTTT
.	TRBJ1-4	TRBV30	.	CAWSVGVFGANEKLFF	TGTGCCTGGAGTGTCGGCGTCTTTGGGGCTAATGAAAAACTGTTTTTT
.	TRBJ1-1	TRBV5-6	TRBD1	CASSFLPGQETGTEAFF	TGTGCCAGCAGCTTCCTACCGGGACAGGAAACGGGCACTGAAGCTTTCTTT
.	TRBJ1-1	TRBV5-4	.	CASSLTGSGTEAFF	TGTGCCAGCAGCTTGACAGGTAGCGGCACTGAAGCTTTCTTT
.	TRBJ1-6	TRBV7-2	.	CASSSGPDMSLHF	TGTGCCAGCAGCTCGGGACCAGACATGTCCCTCCACTTT
.	TRBJ2-1	TRBV30	.	CAWSGGLYNEQFF	TGTGCCTGGAGTGGAGGGCTCTACAATGAGCAGTTCTTC
.	TRBJ2-5	TRBV23-1	.	CATHRLFEYQETQYF	TGCGCCACCCACCGCCTCTTCGAGTACCAAGAGACCCAGTACTTC
.	TRBJ2-1	TRBV30	TRBD2	CAWLGGSSYNEQFF	TGTGCCTGGCTGGGGGGGAGCTCCTACAATGAGCAGTTCTTC